The 16 T cell receptor beta chains listed next were all sequenced from one sample in a study of blood T cell repertoires in COVID-19. TCRdb keeps only in-frame clones here, not all; method: immunoSEQ multiplex PCR. The table lists around 140,000 clones, 80% of them singletons. The sample taken for sequencing was peripheral blood. Every receptor here comes from a man aged 65 to 79 who had recovered from COVID-19.

V is TRBV6-6 and J is TRBJ1-5; D is unclear. The ends were cut back, 2 bases at V and 2 bases at J, with 13 bases in the middle. This CDR3 spans 16 amino acids. Germline V gene data show CDR1 as MNHNY and CDR2 as SVGAGI (reference sequence). In DNA, the CDR3 is TGTGCCAGCAGTTACACGGAGGATATCGGCAATCAGCCCCAGCATTTT. Amino acid sequence: CASSYTEDIGNQPQHF.

This clone was recorded a few times. This chain connects TRBV27 to TRBJ2-5, with 7 bases aligning to TRBD2. The V segment lost 5 bases and the J segment 5 bases; nucleotides outside the gene matches: 14. Germline lookup yields CDR1 MNHEY and CDR2 SMNVEV (reference sequence). The CDR3 is 16 amino acids. In DNA form, the CDR3 reads TGTGCCAGCAGTGGCGGGATGGAGGCCGGGAGGGAGACCCAGTACTTC. It codes for CASSGGMEAGRETQYF.

The CDR3 nucleotides are TGTGCCAGCAGCCCGAGATTCTCTGGAAACACCATATATTTT. Amino acid sequence: CASSPRFSGNTIYF. The chain is built from TRBV11-2 and TRBJ1-3; no clear D gene. Germline V gene sequence: CDR1 SGHAT, CDR2 FQNNGV. CDR3 length equals 14 residues. V lost 5 bases and J lost 0, with 8 bases in between.

The chain employs TRBV20-1 and TRBJ2-1; D gene uncertain. V lost 6 bases to trimming and J lost 7 bases, with 10 bases between them. The CDR3 contains 11 residues. Germline V lookup: CDR1 DFQATT, CDR2 SNEGSKA (reference sequence). This CDR3 is CSALLMNEQFF. In DNA form, the CDR3 reads TGCAGTGCCCTATTGATGAATGAGCAGTTCTTC.

The rearrangement uses TRBV7-2 and TRBJ1-4; possibly TRBD1 for D (6 bases). In germline, CDR1 is SGHTA, CDR2 FQGNSA. The CDR3 covers 14 residues. V was shortened by 5 bases and J by 4 bases, with 11 bases between the two germline ends. CDR3 sequence (DNA): TGTGCCAGCAGCCAAGGGACATATAATGAAAAACTGTTTTTT. This sequence encodes CASSQGTYNEKLFF.

A note on this clone: The same CDR3 arises from other DNA sequences in this sample as well. V and J are TRBV3-1 (or the pseudogene TRBV3-2) and TRBJ1-1; tentative D call: TRBD1 (6 bases). V was trimmed by 3 bases and J by 1 base, leaving 9 bases between them. CDR1 and CDR2 from the germline V gene are LGHDT and YNNKEL (reference sequence). This CDR3 spans 14 amino acids. The CDR3 sequence: CASSHTDRNTEAFF. The CDR3 DNA reads TGTGCCAGCAGCCACACGGACAGGAACACTGAAGCTTTCTTT.

The J gene is TRBJ1-4, the V gene TRBV7-9; D call uncertain. Germline V gene data show CDR1 as SEHNR and CDR2 as FQNEAQ (reference sequence). Between the trimmed V and J ends, which lost 1 base and 0 bases, there was a span of 9 bases. This CDR3 spans 16 amino acids. The chain's CDR3 is CASSLGQIATNEKLFF. The CDR3 DNA reads as TGTGCCAGCAGCTTAGGCCAGATTGCAACTAATGAAAAACTGTTTTTT. The full variable domain, completed using reference TRBV7-9 and TRBJ1-4, is DTGVSQNPRHKITKRGQNVTFRCDPISEHNRLYWYRQTLGQGPEFLTYFQNEAQLEKSRLLSDRFSAERPKGSFSTLEIQRTEQGDSAMYLCASSLGQIATNEKLFFGSGTQLSVL.

The rearrangement joins TRBV10-1 to TRBJ2-2, with a possible D match to TRBD2 (7 bases). V was clipped by 6 bases and J by 5 bases, with 16 bases between them. Germline V CDR1 and CDR2: WNHNN, SYGVQD (reference sequence). This CDR3 region has 15 residues. The CDR3 DNA is TGCGCCAGCAGGGGGGGGACGGGGGCGACCGGGGAGCTGTTTTTT. Translating it yields CASRGGTGATGELFF.

This rearrangement joins TRBV12-3 or TRBV12-4 to TRBJ1-2, with 7 bases aligning to TRBD1. V lost 7 bases to trimming and J lost 3 bases; unmatched junction nucleotides: 2. The CDR3 consists of 12 residues. CDR3 nucleotide sequence: TGTGCCAGCACTGACAGGGACTATGGCTACACCTTC. This encodes CASTDRDYGYTF.

The chain links TRBV5-8 to TRBJ2-1; a weak D match, TRBD2 (5 bases). CDR3 size: 14 residues. Germline V gene sequence: CDR1 SGHTS, CDR2 YDEGEE. The V and J ends lost 7 bases and 8 bases respectively, with 19 bases between them. CDR3 in amino acids: CASARGIAAYEQFF. The CDR3, as DNA: TGTGCCAGCGCCCGAGGGATAGCCGCTTATGAGCAGTTCTTC.

The chain is built from TRBV18 and TRBJ2-7; D is uncertain. This CDR3 is built from 14 residues. In germline, CDR1 is KGHSH, CDR2 LQKENI. Trimming left V 6 bases short and J 3 bases short, with 15 bases between. As DNA, the CDR3 is TGTGCCAGCTCGTCCTCTTCGGGTGGCTACGAGCAGTACTTC. It yields the protein CASSSSSGGYEQYF. The complete variable domain, with remaining parts taken from reference TRBV18 and TRBJ2-7, reads NAGVMQNPRHLVRRRGQEARLRCSPMKGHSHVYWYRQLPEEGLKFMVYLQKENIIDESGMPKERFSAEFPKEGPSILRIQQVVRGDSAAYFCASSSSSGGYEQYFGPGTRLTVT.

This clone was found a few times. This rearrangement joins TRBV7-9 to TRBJ2-7; weak D call: TRBD1 (6 bases). Deletions cut 5 bases from V and 2 bases from J, with 13 bases between. The CDR3 has 14 amino acids. Per germline, CDR1 SEHNR and CDR2 FQNEAQ (reference sequence). The CDR3 here is CASSRLDSTYEQYF. The CDR3 DNA sequence: TGTGCCAGCAGCCGCCTGGACAGTACCTACGAGCAGTACTTC.

V gene TRBV27 combines with J gene TRBJ1-2; D may be TRBD1 (6 bases). The V gene lost 6 bases and the J gene lost 6 bases, with 20 bases spanning the gap. Germline V lookup: CDR1 MNHEY, CDR2 SMNVEV (reference sequence). The length of the CDR3 is 15 residues. CDR3 loop: CASRPRQDWKDGYTF. Here the CDR3 DNA reads TGTGCCAGCAGGCCTCGACAGGACTGGAAGGATGGCTACACCTTC.

In its sample, this clone was seen once. The chain uses TRBV19 and TRBJ2-5; no reliable D call. The CDR3 is made up of 13 amino acids. The V end was cut by 7 bases, the J end by 0 bases, with 9 bases between. Germline CDR1 and CDR2: LNHDA and SQIVND (reference sequence). For the CDR3, the DNA is TGTGCCAGTAAGGCCAGGTACCAAGAGACCCAGTACTTC. Its translation is CASKARYQETQYF.

This clone was detected a few times. The CDR3 nucleotides are TGTGCCAGCAGCTGGGACAGATCTACAATTGAGCAGTTCTTC. Protein: CASSWDRSTIEQFF. The chain employs TRBV7-9 and TRBJ2-1; TRBD1 matches at 7 bases. Per germline, CDR1 SEHNR and CDR2 FQNEAQ (reference sequence). The CDR3 spans 14 residues. Losses at the gene ends were 4 bases for V and 9 bases for J; bases not matched to a gene: 9.

The chain carries TRBV5-4 and TRBJ2-3, with D hard to call. V was cut by 1 base and J by 0 bases, with 6 bases left in between. This CDR3 comprises 14 residues. Germline V gene sequence: CDR1 SGHNT, CDR2 YYREEE (reference sequence). The CDR3 bases are TGTGCCAGCAGCTTGTCTCGTAGCACAGATACGCAGTATTTT. Its protein product is CASSLSRSTDTQYF.